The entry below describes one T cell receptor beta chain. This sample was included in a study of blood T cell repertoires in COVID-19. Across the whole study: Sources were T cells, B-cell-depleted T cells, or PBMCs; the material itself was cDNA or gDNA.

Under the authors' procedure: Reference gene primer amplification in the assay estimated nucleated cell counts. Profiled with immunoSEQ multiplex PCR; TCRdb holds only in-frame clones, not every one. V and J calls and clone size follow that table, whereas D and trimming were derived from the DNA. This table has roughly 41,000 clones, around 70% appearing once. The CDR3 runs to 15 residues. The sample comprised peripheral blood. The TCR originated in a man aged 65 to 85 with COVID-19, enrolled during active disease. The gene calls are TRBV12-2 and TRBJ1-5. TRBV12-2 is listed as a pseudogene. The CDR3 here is CASRPGGVPHQPQHF. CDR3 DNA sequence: TGTGCAAGTCGCCCGGGGGGGGTCCCTCATCAGCCCCAGCATTTT.